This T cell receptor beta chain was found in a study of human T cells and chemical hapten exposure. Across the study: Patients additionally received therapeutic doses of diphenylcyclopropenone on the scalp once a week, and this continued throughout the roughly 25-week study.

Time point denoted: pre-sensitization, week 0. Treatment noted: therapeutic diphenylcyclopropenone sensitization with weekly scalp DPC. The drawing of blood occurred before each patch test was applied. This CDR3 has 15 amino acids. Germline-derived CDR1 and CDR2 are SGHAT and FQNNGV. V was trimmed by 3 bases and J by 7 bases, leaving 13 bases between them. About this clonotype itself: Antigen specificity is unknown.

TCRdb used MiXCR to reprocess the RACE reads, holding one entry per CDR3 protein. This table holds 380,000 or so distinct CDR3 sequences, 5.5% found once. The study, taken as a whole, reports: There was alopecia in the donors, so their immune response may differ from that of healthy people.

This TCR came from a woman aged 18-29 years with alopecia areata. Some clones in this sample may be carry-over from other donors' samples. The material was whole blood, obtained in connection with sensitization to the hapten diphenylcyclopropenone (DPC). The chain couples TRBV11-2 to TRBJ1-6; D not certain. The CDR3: CASSLTRPGNSPLHF. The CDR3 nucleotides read TGTGCCAGCAGCTTGACAAGGCCGGGGAATTCACCCCTCCACTTT.